Shown below are 22 T cell receptor beta chains from a single sample sequenced in a study of early T cells in non-severe SARS-CoV-2 infection. TCRdb processed the 5' RACE reads anew with MiXCR; each CDR3 protein has one entry. The profile shows around 88,000 distinct CDR3 sequences, about an eighth of them singletons. Specimen: whole blood. The receptors here all came from an adult who was a healthcare worker with PCR-confirmed SARS-CoV-2 infection or an uninfected control (not recorded which).

V usage is TRBV27 and J usage is TRBJ1-1; 7 nucleotides align to TRBD1. Per the germline V gene, CDR1 is MNHEY and CDR2 is SMNVEV (reference sequence). This CDR3 has 11 amino acids. Trimming took 9 bases from V and 11 from J; bases not matched to a gene: 9. The CDR3 region has the DNA TGTGCCAGTCACAGGGGCAGGGTGGCTTTCTTT. Translated, it gives CASHRGRVAFF.

V gene TRBV5-1 combines with J gene TRBJ1-1; D is undetermined. Between the trimmed V and J ends, which lost 0 bases and 5 bases, there was a span of 14 bases. Per the germline V gene, CDR1 is SGHRS and CDR2 is YFSETQ. The CDR3 has 15 residues. CDR3 DNA: TGCGCCAGCAGCTTGGAAGGGCAAGTCGGGACTGAAGCTTTCTTT. Protein product: CASSLEGQVGTEAFF.

The chain combines TRBV19 with TRBJ1-4, with TRBD1 matching over 11 bases. The CDR3 is made up of 17 amino acids. Germline CDR1 reads LNHDA; CDR2 reads SQIVND (reference sequence). Unmatched junction bases numbered 7, after V lost 4 bases and J lost 3 bases. The CDR3 loop is CASSNRDRGFANEKLFF. The CDR3 region has the DNA TGTGCCAGTAGTAACCGGGACAGGGGGTTTGCTAATGAAAAACTGTTTTTT.

This clonotype was observed a few times. The V and J genes are TRBV18 and TRBJ1-5; 7 nucleotides align to TRBD1. V shed 5 bases and J 1 base; nucleotides not matched to a gene: 5. This CDR3 has 15 amino acids. Germline CDR1 reads KGHSH; CDR2 reads LQKENI. The CDR3 here is CASSVRQGSNQPQHF. Written as DNA, the CDR3 is TGTGCCAGCTCAGTACGACAGGGAAGCAATCAGCCCCAGCATTTT.

The V gene is TRBV7-3, the J gene TRBJ1-1; 8 nucleotides match TRBD1. After removal of 6 bases from V and 6 bases from J, the junction contained 21 bases not matched to a gene. Germline CDR1 SGHTA, CDR2 FQGTGA. The CDR3 consists of 18 residues. Here the CDR3 DNA reads TGTGCCAGCAGTCTGCTGCCCCCACCGACAGGGGCTAACTCTGAAGCTTTCTTT. It is translated as CASSLLPPPTGANSEAFF.

The chain combines TRBV7-6 with TRBJ2-2, with D unresolved. The V gene lost 2 bases and the J gene lost 0 bases, with 13 bases spanning the gap. This CDR3 spans 17 amino acids. The germline CDR1 and CDR2 sequences are SGHVS and FNYEAQ. The CDR3 DNA sequence: TGTGCCAGCAGCTTATCCTGGGCGGTCTCGAACACCGGGGAGCTGTTTTTT. Translation gives CASSLSWAVSNTGELFF.

This clonotype was seen many times. The J gene is TRBJ2-1, the V gene TRBV10-3; D is possibly TRBD2 (6 bases). The CDR3 is 17 amino acids. V lost 4 bases and J lost 1, with 17 bases in between. Per germline, CDR1 ENHRY and CDR2 SYGVKD. The CDR3 DNA is TGTGCCATCAGTGGGGAACGACTAGTTCATTCCTACAATGAGCAGTTCTTC. Translation gives CAISGERLVHSYNEQFF.

This clonotype has a handful of counts. The V call is TRBV11-2, the J call TRBJ1-1, with D possibly TRBD1 on 6 matching bases. The CDR3 contains 16 residues. Germline V gives CDR1 SGHAT, CDR2 FQNNGV. Trimming cost V 4 bases and J 3 bases, with 18 bases left between them. As DNA, the CDR3 is TGTGCCAGCAGCTCCGTGGACGGGGGCTCGGACACTGAAGCTTTCTTT. It is translated as CASSSVDGGSDTEAFF.

The chain has TRBV10-3 and TRBJ2-7; possibly TRBD1 for D (8 bases). Trimming took off 8 bases at V and 4 bases at J, with 15 bases between the two ends. Germline V gene lookup returns CDR1 ENHRY and CDR2 SYGVKD. CDR3 length equals 13 residues. The CDR3 is CAIGTGGLYEQYF. The CDR3 coding sequence is TGTGCCATCGGTACAGGGGGACTATACGAGCAGTACTTC.

This clonotype was counted only a few times. The chain has TRBV28 and TRBJ2-4; the match to TRBD1 covers 9 bases. CDR1 is MDHEN and CDR2 is SYDVKM in the germline V gene. V trimming: 8 bases; J trimming: 3 bases; junction bases outside the gene matches: 8. The CDR3 spans 15 residues. CDR3 protein: CASLLRGQGKNIQYF. In DNA, the CDR3 is TGTGCCAGCCTGTTGAGGGGACAGGGCAAAAACATTCAGTACTTC.

The chain uses TRBV7-6 and TRBJ1-1; TRBD1 might be the D (6 bases). The CDR3 has 14 amino acids. Germline V gene lookup returns CDR1 SGHVS and CDR2 FNYEAQ. Between the trimmed V and J ends, which lost 5 bases and 3 bases, there was a span of 13 bases. CDR3 amino acids: CASSPPGADTEAFF. Here the CDR3 DNA reads TGTGCCAGCAGCCCTCCGGGGGCCGACACTGAAGCTTTCTTT.

Concerning this clonotype: A read error may produce the germline difference seen at one junction end. The gene calls are TRBV7-8 and TRBJ2-7; maybe TRBD2 (6 bases). The CDR3 length is 15 residues. CDR1 SGHVS and CDR2 FQNEAQ come from the germline V gene. CDR3 DNA: TGTGCCAGCAGCTTATTAACGGGAGTTTCCTACGTGCAGTACTTC. It yields the protein CASSLLTGVSYVQYF.

The gene calls are TRBV5-1 and TRBJ1-4, with D perhaps matching TRBD1 (5 bases). V lost 5 bases, J lost 8 bases, and 19 bases lay in between. From germline, CDR1 is SGHRS and CDR2 YFSETQ. This CDR3 is 15 amino acids long. The CDR3 DNA reads as TGCGCCAGCAGAGGTCTCGCACAGGCTAGCGAAAAACTGTTTTTT. It codes for CASRGLAQASEKLFF.

This clonotype turned up a few times. The V gene is TRBV29-1, the J gene TRBJ2-5; 10 bases map to TRBD2. Germline assignment: CDR1 SQVTM and CDR2 ANQGSEA. The CDR3 sequence is 15 residues long. With V trimmed by 2 bases and J by 4 bases, 7 bases remained unmatched. CDR3 DNA sequence: TGCAGCGTTGAAAGGCTAGCGGGAGTGTCAGAGACCCAGTACTTC. It specifies CSVERLAGVSETQYF.

This clonotype was counted at least ten times. The V and J genes are TRBV12-3 or TRBV12-4 and TRBJ1-5; 8 nucleotides match TRBD1. The trim removed 4 bases at V and 2 bases at J, leaving 1 base unmatched. The CDR3 totals 14 residues. CDR3 sequence (DNA): TGTGCCAGCAGTTCGGACAGGGGCAATCAGCCCCAGCATTTT. Translation gives CASSSDRGNQPQHF.

V usage is TRBV12-3 or TRBV12-4 and J usage is TRBJ2-3; D remains ambiguous. The CDR3 contains 14 residues. The V end lost 4 bases, the J end lost 4 bases, and 12 bases lay between the germline ends. CDR3 in DNA: TGTGCCAGCAGTTCGGCCTCAGTAGCAGATACGCAGTATTTT. Translation: CASSSASVADTQYF.

This clonotype was seen a single time. The chain is built from TRBV5-1 and TRBJ2-7, with 10 bases identical to TRBD2. The CDR3 is 15 residues long. In germline, CDR1 is SGHRS, CDR2 YFSETQ. J was trimmed by 5 bases and V by 3 bases; bases with no gene match: 8. CDR3 sequence (DNA): TGCGCCAGCAGCTACGACGGGACTAGCGCTAACGAGCAGTACTTC. It translates to CASSYDGTSANEQYF.

The CDR3 DNA is TGTGCCAGCAGCTTTTTAAGCGTATCGGCGCGGGACCACAATGAGCAGTTCTTC. The encoded protein is CASSFLSVSARDHNEQFF. This rearrangement joins TRBV7-6 to TRBJ2-1; D might be TRBD2 (6 bases). Germline V gene data show CDR1 as SGHVS and CDR2 as FNYEAQ. Trimming took off 3 bases at V and 5 bases at J, with 23 bases between the two ends. CDR3 length: 18 amino acids.

This clonotype was seen only a few times. The chain couples TRBV7-8 to TRBJ2-2; D uncertain. CDR3 length: 12 residues. Trimming cost V 2 bases and J 7 bases, with 5 bases left between them. Germline V gene sequence: CDR1 SGHVS, CDR2 FQNEAQ. CDR3 sequence (DNA): TGTGCCAGCAGCTTATTACTCGGGGAGCTGTTTTTT. It translates to CASSLLLGELFF.

This clonotype came up a few times. The V and J genes are TRBV20-1 and TRBJ1-2; 8 bases map to TRBD1. Germline-derived CDR1 and CDR2 are DFQATT and SNEGSKA (reference sequence). With V trimmed by 1 base and J by 8 bases, 12 bases remained unmatched. CDR3 length: 15 residues. As DNA, the CDR3 is TGCAGTGCTAGAGTAAAGACAGGGGCCTATCGGGGCTACACCTTC. This gives the protein CSARVKTGAYRGYTF.

The chain is built from TRBV11-2 and TRBJ2-1; D may correspond to TRBD1 or TRBD2 (5 bases each). With 5 bases removed from V and 0 bases from J, the gap between germline ends came to 14 bases. The germline CDR1 and CDR2 sequences are SGHAT and FQNNGV. This CDR3 has 16 amino acids. CDR3 nucleotides: TGTGCCAGCAGCGGGGCTAGCTCGGGCTCCTACAATGAGCAGTTCTTC. It encodes CASSGASSGSYNEQFF. Full variable domain (missing parts from reference TRBV11-2 and TRBJ2-1): EAGVAQSPRYKIIEKRQSVAFWCNPISGHATLYWYQQILGQGPKLLIQFQNNGVVDDSQLPKDRFSAERLKGVDSTLKIQPAKLEDSAVYLCASSGASSGSYNEQFFGPGTRLTVL.

The chain combines TRBV10-3 with TRBJ1-1; TRBD1 agrees at 8 bases. CDR1 is ENHRY and CDR2 is SYGVKD in the germline V gene. This CDR3 spans 14 amino acids. V lost 9 bases to trimming and J lost 1 base; unmatched junction nucleotides: 7. In nucleotides, the CDR3 is TGTGCCATTGGGACAGGTGGAGCGAACACTGAAGCTTTCTTT. Its translation is CAIGTGGANTEAFF.